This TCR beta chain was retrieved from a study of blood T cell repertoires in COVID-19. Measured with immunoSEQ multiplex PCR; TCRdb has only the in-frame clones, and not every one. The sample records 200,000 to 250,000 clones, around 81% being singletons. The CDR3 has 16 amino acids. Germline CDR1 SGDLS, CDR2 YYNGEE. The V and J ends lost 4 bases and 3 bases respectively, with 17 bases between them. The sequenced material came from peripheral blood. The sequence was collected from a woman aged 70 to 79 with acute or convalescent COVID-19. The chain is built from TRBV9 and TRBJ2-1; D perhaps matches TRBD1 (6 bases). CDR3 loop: CASSLQAGTNYNEQFF. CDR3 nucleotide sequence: TGTGCCAGCAGCCTCCAGGCCGGGACAAACTACAATGAGCAGTTCTTC.